This TCR beta chain comes out of a study of shared clonotypes between healthy human individuals. On ten immunoSEQ deep assay plates, unsorted PBMC DNA was sequenced. Assay used: immunoSEQ multiplex PCR; TCRdb lists only in-frame clones, some missing. The repertoire holds hundreds of thousands of clones, with roughly three quarters as singletons. Losses at the gene ends were 4 bases for V and 9 bases for J; bases not matched to a gene: 11. The germline V gene encodes CDR1 SEHNR and CDR2 FQNEAQ (reference sequence). This CDR3 has 14 amino acids. Sequenced sample: PBMCs. The source of this sequence is a woman aged 40 to 49 in good health. Some clones in this sample may be carry-over from other donors' samples. The V and J genes are TRBV7-9 and TRBJ1-2; 7 nucleotides match TRBD1. The CDR3 DNA reads TGTGCCAGCAGCTATCGGGACAGCCTTCGTAGCTACACCTTC. Encoded protein: CASSYRDSLRSYTF. The full variable domain, in which reference TRBV7-9 and TRBJ1-2 provide the parts outside the CDR3, is DTGVSQNPRHKITKRGQNVTFRCDPISEHNRLYWYRQTLGQGPEFLTYFQNEAQLEKSRLLSDRFSAERPKGSFSTLEIQRTEQGDSAMYLCASSYRDSLRSYTFGSGTRLTVV.